Listed here is a single T cell receptor (beta chain). Antigen unknown. Per germline, CDR1 SGHTA and CDR2 FQGNSA. V was cut by 1 base and J by 5 bases, with 9 bases left in between. The CDR3 extends over 13 amino acids. TCRdb's table, derived via immunoSEQ multiplex PCR, lists solely in-frame clones and lacks some. The sample carries 95,000 to 110,000 clones, 80% to 90% recorded once. The sample is drawn from a study of T cell responses to AZD1222 COVID-19 vaccine. Study findings and constraints: Clonal diversity was possibly underestimated, and the donors were mostly white British, with more females.

The receptor comes from an adult in good health. The sample consisted of peripheral blood, taken on day 0 of AZD1222 vaccination. This rearrangement joins TRBV7-2 to TRBJ2-7; no definite D call. DNA of the CDR3: TGTGCCAGCAGCTTAGAAATCCGGAACGAGCAGTACTTC. Translation gives CASSLEIRNEQYF.